These T cell receptor beta chains were read from a single sample in a study of blood T cell repertoires in COVID-19. TCRdb's table, derived via immunoSEQ multiplex PCR, lists solely in-frame clones and lacks some. Among about 430,000 clones listed, 85% to 90% were seen once. The specimen sequenced was PBMCs or T cells enriched from blood (not recorded which). These receptors came from a woman aged 25-40 years with acute COVID-19. CDR3s leave out the opening cysteine and the closing phenylalanine or tryptophan. A D gene is named only where the DNA matches it firmly.

d_call,cdr3_length,j_call,v_call,cdr3_aa
.,10,TRBJ2-7,TRBV30,AWSPGAYEQY
.,12,TRBJ1-1,TRBV30,AWSVTGMNTEAF
.,12,TRBJ2-7,TRBV9,ASSVFARTSEQY
TRBD1,11,TRBJ2-7,TRBV30,AWSRTGSYEQY
.,12,TRBJ2-7,TRBV7-2,ASSFIGQPGEQY
.,12,TRBJ1-2,TRBV5-1,ASSLSREAQGYT
.,16,TRBJ2-3,TRBV18,ASSPPRGGDRSTDTQY
.,11,TRBJ2-7,TRBV9,ASSPASPYEQY
TRBD1,11,TRBJ1-6,TRBV13,ASSSGQISPLH
.,13,TRBJ2-1,TRBV30,AWSVWSSSYNEQF
.,13,TRBJ1-5,TRBV24-1,ATSDGGGGNQPQH
.,12,TRBJ2-2,TRBV5-1,ASSLVEGFGELF
.,11,TRBJ2-1,TRBV5-6,ASSSVPEDEQF
TRBD2,15,TRBJ2-1,TRBV11-2,ASSLGVLAGGDTEQF
.,13,TRBJ2-1,TRBV9,ASSPTRAGAGEQF
.,13,TRBJ2-5,TRBV7-3,ASSLVGHHQETQY
TRBD1,11,TRBJ1-3,TRBV10-3,AIRDRVDDTIY
.,11,TRBJ1-5,TRBV12-3/TRBV12-4,ASSGNSNQPQH
.,9,TRBJ1-2,TRBV20-1,SALDINGYT
.,14,TRBJ1-6,TRBV21-1,ASSKVRDGWGSPLH
.,14,TRBJ1-5,TRBV6-2/TRBV6-3,ASSYQSGGPNQPQH
TRBD2,19,TRBJ2-3,TRBV20-1,SASYLAGTSGGAVITDTQY
.,14,TRBJ1-3,TRBV18,ASSPAEYISGNTIY
.,10,TRBJ2-1,TRBV12-3/TRBV12-4,ASSFLGDEQF
.,12,TRBJ2-1,TRBV5-1,ASSLQGSYNEQF